The clone carrying this T cell receptor (beta chain) was seen once. Antigen unknown. ViraFEST assay sequencing came after antigen-specific CD4+ T cells were expanded with viral peptide pools. Upon completion of 10 to 11 days in culture, CD4+ T cells were isolated. The cohort was immunized with two doses of either the BNT162b2 or mRNA-1273 vaccine. Vaccinated participants had no history of SARS-CoV-2 infection and tested negative for nucleocapsid antibodies. Each culture had half its medium swapped for IL-2 medium on days 3 and 7. This entry belongs to a study of vaccination effects on CD4 cells after COVID-19. Findings and limits, study-wide: Common cold coronaviruses were cross-recognized by only 1 of 255 vaccine-induced clones in healthy vaccinees.

This CDR3 is built from 15 residues. V was trimmed by 0 bases and J by 0 bases, leaving 7 bases between them. Per the germline V gene, CDR1 is SGHNT and CDR2 is YYREEE (reference sequence). The data were produced by immunoSEQ multiplex PCR, yet TCRdb's version contains in-frame clones alone and is incomplete. The sample carries roughly 23,000 clones, over 60% recorded once. Sequenced material: CD4+ T cells from PBMCs cultured with HCoV-NL63 spike peptides, taken after COVID-19 vaccination. The clonotype was recovered from a human donor who received a COVID-19 vaccine. V usage is TRBV5-4 and J usage is TRBJ1-5, with D possibly being TRBD1 (5 bases). In DNA, the CDR3 is TGTGCCAGCAGCTTGGGTCAGGGTAGCAATCAGCCCCAGCATTTT. Translating gives CASSLGQGSNQPQHF.